This TCR beta chain was sequenced for a study of blood T cell repertoires in COVID-19. Across the whole study: From the United States, Italy and Spain came samples of acute and convalescent COVID-19. T cells, B-cell-depleted T cells, or PBMCs supplied cDNA or gDNA.

Original data processing: The authors estimated nucleated cell counts from reference gene primer amplification. Method: immunoSEQ multiplex PCR; TCRdb's copy keeps in-frame clones and lacks some. Clone size and V and J calls were adopted from that table, with D and trimming inferred from the DNA. The profile shows around 320,000 clones, roughly 91% of them singletons. The CDR3 contains 16 residues. In germline, CDR1 is SGHRS, CDR2 YFSETQ. J gave up 2 bases and V 2 bases, and 5 bases lay outside the gene matches. This sequence originates from a woman aged 25 to 39 with COVID-19, enrolled during active disease. Material: peripheral blood. V is TRBV5-1 and J is TRBJ2-2; 8 positions match TRBD2. CDR3 bases: TGCGCCAGCAGCTTCACTAGCGGCACAAACACCGGGGAGCTGTTTTTT. Translating gives CASSFTSGTNTGELFF. Based on the CDR3 plus reference TRBV5-1 and TRBJ2-2, the full variable domain is KAGVTQTPRYLIKTRGQQVTLSCSPISGHRSVSWYQQTPGQGLQFLFEYFSETQRNKGNFPGRFSGRQFSNSRSEMNVSTLELGDSALYLCASSFTSGTNTGELFFGEGSRLTVL.